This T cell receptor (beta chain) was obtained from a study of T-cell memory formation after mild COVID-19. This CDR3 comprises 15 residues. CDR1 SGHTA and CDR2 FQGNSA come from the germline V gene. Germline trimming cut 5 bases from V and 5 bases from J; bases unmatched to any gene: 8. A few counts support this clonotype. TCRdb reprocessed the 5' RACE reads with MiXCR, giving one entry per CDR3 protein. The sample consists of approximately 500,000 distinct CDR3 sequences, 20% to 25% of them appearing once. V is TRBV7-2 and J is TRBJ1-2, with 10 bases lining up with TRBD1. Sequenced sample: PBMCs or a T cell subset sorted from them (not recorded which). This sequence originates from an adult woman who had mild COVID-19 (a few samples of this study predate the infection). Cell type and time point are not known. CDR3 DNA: TGTGCCAGCAGCACAACCGGGACAGGGGATTATGGCTACACCTTC. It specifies CASSTTGTGDYGYTF.